The 32 T cell receptor beta chains below all came from one sample that was sequenced in a study of blood T cells in healthy people across ages. A sample-barcoded 5' primer and a J-beta primer mix were used in a second PCR of about 7 to 12 cycles. One entry per CDR3 protein, called by TCRdb with MiXCR from the 5' RACE reads. The sample has 650,000 to 800,000 distinct CDR3 sequences; under 45% are singletons. Input material: blood. These receptors were taken from a man aged 60-69 years in good health.

The chain combines TRBV6-6 with TRBJ1-1; 7 bases match TRBD1. Germline CDR1 and CDR2: MNHNY and SVGAGI (reference sequence). Trimming cost V 6 bases and J 4 bases; bases outside gene matches: 5. This CDR3 comprises 13 residues. CDR3 amino acids: CASRQGPPTEAFF. CDR3 DNA: TGTGCCAGCAGACAGGGGCCCCCCACTGAAGCTTTCTTT.

Worth noting for this clonotype: The junction departs from the called germline gene at one end, perhaps through a read error. The V call is TRBV20-1, the J call TRBJ1-2; D is unclear. This CDR3 contains 9 residues. CDR1 DFQATT and CDR2 SNEGSKA come from the germline V gene (reference sequence). The CDR3: CSARDGHTF. For the CDR3, the DNA is TGCAGTGCTAGAGATGGCCACACCTTC.

The chain couples TRBV7-2 to TRBJ2-7; perhaps TRBD2 as D (6 bases). The germline V gene encodes CDR1 SGHTA and CDR2 FQGNSA. CDR3 length equals 14 residues. V was trimmed by 5 bases and J by 2 bases, leaving 13 bases between them. In DNA, the CDR3 is TGTGCCAGCAGCCCGGGGGACGGACCCTACGAGCAGTACTTC. It codes for CASSPGDGPYEQYF.

CDR3 loop: CASSQDRPVNTGELFF. The DNA of the CDR3 is TGTGCCAGCAGCCAAGATCGGCCAGTTAACACCGGGGAGCTGTTTTTT. The rearrangement joins TRBV3-1 to TRBJ2-2; D not certain. The CDR3 sequence is 16 residues long. Looked up from germline, CDR1 is LGHDT and CDR2 is YNNKEL (reference sequence). Trimming left V 0 bases short and J 2 bases short, with 10 bases between.

This clonotype was recorded only once. V and J are TRBV20-1 and TRBJ2-1; D is uncertain. TRBJ2-7 matches the DNA end more closely, so the J call is doubtful. The CDR3 contains 12 residues. CDR1 DFQATT and CDR2 SNEGSKA come from the germline V gene (reference sequence). CDR3 sequence: CSARPGLSEQYF. The CDR3 bases are TGCAGTGCTAGACCCGGGCTGAGTGAGCAGTACTTC.

This chain links TRBV7-6 with TRBJ2-2; D is perhaps TRBD1 or TRBD2 (6 bases each). Trimming shortened V by 5 bases and J by 1 base, and 14 bases separated the two germline ends. The length of the CDR3 is 16 residues. CDR1 is SGHVS, CDR2 FNYEAQ, per germline. The CDR3 loop is CASSHPGGRNTGELFF. The CDR3 nucleotides read TGTGCCAGCAGCCATCCCGGGGGCCGGAACACCGGGGAGCTGTTTTTT.

This clonotype was observed a few times. The V gene is TRBV2, the J gene TRBJ2-4, with 9 bases aligning to TRBD2. The length of the CDR3 is 14 residues. The germline V gene encodes CDR1 SNHLY and CDR2 FYNNEI. The V and J ends lost 6 bases and 7 bases, in that order; junction bases with no gene match: 7. The chain's CDR3 is CASRGASGENIQYF. Here the CDR3 DNA reads TGTGCCAGCAGGGGAGCTAGCGGGGAGAACATTCAGTACTTC.

This chain links TRBV7-2 with TRBJ1-1; D unclear. Germline V gene data show CDR1 as SGHTA and CDR2 as FQGNSA. CDR3 length equals 13 residues. V was pared by 2 bases and J by 4 bases, with 8 bases between. CDR3 nucleotides: TGTGCCAGCAGCTTATTTGTCTTCACTGAAGCTTTCTTT. Translation: CASSLFVFTEAFF.

CDR3 sequence (DNA): TGCGCCAGCAGTGAAACCTCGACAGGCTACACCTTC. Translation gives CASSETSTGYTF. The rearrangement joins TRBV10-2 to TRBJ1-2; D unresolved. The CDR3 totals 12 residues. Germline-derived CDR1 and CDR2 are WSHSY and SAAADI. The V end lost 3 bases, the J end lost 8 bases, and 10 bases lay between the germline ends.

About this clonotype itself: One end of the junction is discordant with germline, which a read error may explain. This chain joins TRBV7-2 and TRBJ2-7; tentatively, D is TRBD2 (5 bases). From germline, CDR1 is SGHTA and CDR2 FQGNSA. The CDR3 sequence is 13 residues long. The CDR3, as DNA: TGCACCAGCAGCCCAGACTCGGGGTACGAGCAGTACTTC. Translation: CTSSPDSGYEQYF.

This chain joins TRBV6-1 and TRBJ1-2; unclear D gene. The CDR3 length is 11 residues. V was clipped by 1 base and J by 8 bases, with 5 bases between them. Germline values: CDR1 MNHNS, CDR2 SASEGT. The CDR3 nucleotides are TGTGCCAGCAGTGAAGTTATCGGCTACACCTTC. This gives the protein CASSEVIGYTF.

The sample holds a few counts of this clonotype. CDR3 protein: CSAATATYEQYF. The CDR3 DNA reads TGCAGTGCTGCGACTGCAACCTACGAGCAGTACTTC. The chain couples TRBV20-1 to TRBJ2-7; D ambiguous. Germline lookup yields CDR1 DFQATT and CDR2 SNEGSKA (reference sequence). CDR3 length: 12 amino acids. With 5 bases removed from V and 2 bases from J, the gap between germline ends came to 10 bases.

This sequence joins TRBV4-1 and TRBJ2-1, with D maybe TRBD2 (5 bases). The CDR3 is made up of 16 amino acids. Per germline, CDR1 MGHRA and CDR2 YSYEKL. Between the trimmed V and J ends, which lost 2 bases and 6 bases, there was a span of 17 bases. The CDR3 protein is CASSQPPSSAVNEQFF. The CDR3, as DNA: TGCGCCAGCAGCCAACCCCCCAGCTCAGCGGTCAATGAGCAGTTCTTC.

The V and J genes are TRBV15 and TRBJ2-7; 12 bases are a match to TRBD2. Judging by the DNA end, TRBJ2-5 fits better; the J call may be wrong. Germline CDR1 reads LNHNV; CDR2 reads YYDKDF (reference sequence). This CDR3 contains 16 residues. CDR3 sequence reads: CATSRDLAGGRETQYF. DNA of the CDR3: TGTGCCACCAGCAGAGATCTAGCGGGGGGGAGAGAGACCCAGTACTTC.

The chain combines TRBV28 with TRBJ2-7; D is ambiguous. The CDR3 is 12 residues long. V was trimmed by 2 bases and J by 7 bases, leaving 9 bases between them. Looked up from germline, CDR1 is MDHEN and CDR2 is SYDVKM. CDR3 DNA sequence: TGTGCCAGCAGTTTAAGGGAAAGTGAGCAGTACTTC. This encodes CASSLRESEQYF.

This clonotype was counted between two and nine times. The chain is built from TRBV12-3 or TRBV12-4 and TRBJ2-5; either TRBD1 or TRBD2 may supply D (5 bases each). TRBJ2-7 explains the end of the DNA better; the J call may be wrong. The CDR3 sequence is 14 residues long. The CDR3 DNA is TGTGCCAGCATGGGAATGGGGGATAGCTACGAGCAGTACTTC. It encodes CASMGMGDSYEQYF.

Many counts were recorded for this clonotype. The genes are TRBV20-1 and TRBJ2-1; D not certain. CDR1 and CDR2 from the germline V gene are DFQATT and SNEGSKA (reference sequence). Trimming took off 4 bases at V and 7 bases at J, with 11 bases between the two ends. The CDR3 is 12 amino acids. CDR3 protein: CSAIDPGNEQFF. DNA for the CDR3: TGCAGTGCTATTGATCCCGGGAATGAGCAGTTCTTC.

The chain is built from TRBV4-1 and TRBJ2-3, with D possibly matching TRBD2 (6 bases). CDR1 and CDR2 from the germline V gene are MGHRA and YSYEKL. The V end lost 0 bases, the J end lost 0 bases, and 7 bases lay between the germline ends. The CDR3 runs 15 residues. Here the CDR3 DNA reads TGCGCCAGCAGCCAAGATGGAGGGAGCACAGATACGCAGTATTTT. Amino acid sequence: CASSQDGGSTDTQYF.

As DNA, the CDR3 is TGTGCCAGCACCCAGGGAGGGGCGTCGAAATTGGGCTACACCTTC. Amino acid sequence: CASTQGGASKLGYTF. This sequence joins TRBV9 and TRBJ1-2; tentatively, D is TRBD1 (5 bases). Germline V lookup: CDR1 SGDLS, CDR2 YYNGEE. Trimming took 6 bases from V and 8 from J, leaving 23 bases between them. This CDR3 spans 15 amino acids.

This clonotype has a single count. It may be a read error: a sequence one base away is much more abundant. V and J are TRBV21-1 and TRBJ2-4; no check of the table's D call, TRBD1, against the DNA was made. The assigned J gene may be wrong: the sequence end matches TRBJ2-7 better. TRBV21-1 is marked as a pseudogene. The CDR3 runs to 14 residues. CDR3 loop: CAGSKSPGYYEQYF. In DNA form, the CDR3 reads TGTGCCGGCAGCAAATCTCCGGGATATTACGAGCAGTACTTC.

The chain joins TRBV13 to TRBJ1-2, with D tentatively TRBD1 (6 bases). In germline, CDR1 is PRHDT, CDR2 FYEKMQ (reference sequence). The CDR3 is 15 residues long. V gave up 0 bases and J gave up 0 bases, with 8 bases separating them. The CDR3 DNA sequence: TGTGCCAGCAGCTTAGGGGGGGCGACTAACTATGGCTACACCTTC. Protein sequence: CASSLGGATNYGYTF.

This clonotype was detected many times. The genes are TRBV5-1 and TRBJ1-5; D perhaps matches TRBD1 (5 bases). Per germline, CDR1 SGHRS and CDR2 YFSETQ. This CDR3 has 14 residues. V was clipped by 1 base and J by 4 bases, with 9 bases between them. Written as DNA, the CDR3 is TGCGCCAGCAGCTTGACTGGGGGGAATCAGCCCCAGCATTTT. Protein sequence: CASSLTGGNQPQHF.

The chain links TRBV7-7 to TRBJ2-1; weak D call: TRBD2 (5 bases). Trimming removed 1 base at V and 6 bases at J, with 10 bases between. CDR3 length: 14 amino acids. Germline lookup yields CDR1 SSHAT and CDR2 FNYEAQ (reference sequence). The CDR3 region is CASSLGEGFNEQFF. CDR3 coding DNA: TGTGCCAGCAGCTTAGGTGAGGGCTTCAATGAGCAGTTCTTC. The whole variable domain, remainder taken from reference TRBV7-7 and TRBJ2-1, is GAGVSQSPRYKVTKRGQDVTLRCDPISSHATLYWYQQALGQGPEFLTYFNYEAQPDKSGLPSDRFSAERPEGSISTLTIQRTEQRDSAMYRCASSLGEGFNEQFFGPGTRLTVL.

This clonotype was counted a few times. V is TRBV29-1 and J is TRBJ2-1; 10 bases match TRBD1. CDR3 length: 15 residues. Germline V gene sequence: CDR1 SQVTM, CDR2 ANQGSEA. Trimming took 8 bases from V and 9 from J; bases not matched to a gene: 16. The CDR3 region is CSSLGQGVFSGEQFF. The DNA for the CDR3 is TGCAGCTCTTTAGGACAGGGGGTTTTTAGTGGTGAGCAGTTCTTC.

This chain links TRBV9 with TRBJ2-4; no firm D call. V dropped 5 bases and J dropped 13 bases, with 22 bases sitting between them. The V gene's germline CDR1 is SGDLS and CDR2 YYNGEE. This CDR3 contains 14 residues. This CDR3 reads CASSAAEAYNEQYF. Written as DNA, the CDR3 is TGTGCCAGCAGTGCAGCTGAAGCCTACAATGAGCAGTACTTC.

The chain employs TRBV7-9 and TRBJ2-5, with D possibly TRBD1 on 6 matching bases. The CDR3 is made up of 17 amino acids. Germline assignment: CDR1 SEHNR and CDR2 FQNEAQ (reference sequence). Deletions cut 5 bases from V and 2 bases from J, with 21 bases between. Here the CDR3 reads CASSPGFGGFTQETQYF. CDR3 DNA: TGTGCCAGCAGCCCGGGATTTGGGGGCTTTACTCAAGAGACCCAGTACTTC.

This clonotype showed up just a few times. CDR3 bases: TGTGCCAGCAAGGTCCTCACCGGAGGCGAGCAGTACTTC. Residues: CASKVLTGGEQYF. The V gene is TRBV13, the J gene TRBJ2-7; maybe TRBD2 (5 bases). Trimming took 7 bases from V and 6 from J, leaving 16 bases between them. The CDR3 has 13 residues. In germline, CDR1 is PRHDT, CDR2 FYEKMQ (reference sequence).

The rearrangement joins TRBV2 to TRBJ2-1; 7 positions match TRBD2. The germline V gene encodes CDR1 SNHLY and CDR2 FYNNEI. Trimming at V came to 6 bases and at J to 4 bases, leaving 9 bases not matched to a gene. The CDR3 is 15 residues long. CDR3 region: CASRPNSGDYNEQFF. DNA of the CDR3: TGTGCCAGCAGACCGAACAGCGGGGATTACAATGAGCAGTTCTTC.

The chain is built from TRBV7-2 and TRBJ2-7, with D unresolved. CDR1 and CDR2 (germline): SGHTA, FQGNSA. This CDR3 is built from 15 residues. Trimming stripped 2 bases from V and 3 bases from J, with 14 bases between. The CDR3 DNA reads TGTGCCAGCAGCTTAAATCCAGGTATGGTCTACGAGCAGTACTTC. As protein: CASSLNPGMVYEQYF.

The chain has TRBV7-2 and TRBJ2-7, with D tentatively TRBD1 or TRBD2 (5 bases each). The CDR3 sequence is 14 residues long. CDR1 and CDR2 (germline): SGHTA, FQGNSA. The V and J ends lost 3 bases and 0 bases respectively, with 9 bases between them. The CDR3 sequence: CASSLDTSSYEQYF. The CDR3 nucleotides are TGTGCCAGCAGCTTGGACACTAGCTCCTACGAGCAGTACTTC.

J is TRBJ2-3 and V is TRBV20-1; 7 positions match TRBD1. The CDR3 is 15 residues long. The germline gives CDR1 DFQATT, CDR2 SNEGSKA (reference sequence). J gave up 5 bases and V 6 bases, and 14 bases lay outside the gene matches. The CDR3 sequence is CSAPRPRQGKDTQYF. The CDR3, as DNA: TGCAGTGCCCCGAGGCCAAGACAGGGCAAAGATACGCAGTATTTT.

The chain combines TRBV6-5 with TRBJ2-7; 7 bases match TRBD1. This CDR3 comprises 15 residues. Trimming took 2 bases from V and 1 from J; bases not matched to a gene: 5. Germline V lookup: CDR1 MNHEY, CDR2 SVGAGI. CDR3 nucleotide sequence: TGTGCCAGCAGTTACAAGGGACAGAGTTCCTACGAGCAGTACTTC. This gives the protein CASSYKGQSSYEQYF.